This T cell receptor (beta chain) comes out of a study of OX40 agonist ivuxolimab in advanced cancers. Study-wide findings and caveats: Fewer expanded clones were found on average in CD4+ than in CD8+ T cells.

Germline-derived CDR1 and CDR2 are KGHSH and LQKENI. V dropped 3 bases and J dropped 3 bases, with 9 bases sitting between them. The CDR3 has 13 residues. The data were produced by immunoSEQ multiplex PCR, yet TCRdb's version contains in-frame clones alone and is incomplete. This table holds about 33,000 clones, about 81% found once. This clone was found once. Its antigen is still unknown. The chain has TRBV18 and TRBJ2-7; D is perhaps TRBD1 (6 bases). The TCR was taken from an adult with an advanced solid tumor such as melanoma, head and neck, liver or kidney cancer. The sequences come from CD4+ or CD8+ T cells sorted from blood, collected in a trial of the OX40 agonist ivuxolimab. Here the CDR3 reads CASSPGTLYEQYF. CDR3 DNA: TGTGCCAGCTCACCCGGGACACTCTACGAGCAGTACTTC.